This T cell receptor beta chain was obtained from a study of CD8+CD57+ T cells in acquired aplastic anemia. The V gene end was trimmed by 5 bases and the J gene end by 6 bases; junction bases not matched to a gene: 5. The CDR3 loop spans 14 amino acids. Germline CDR1 reads SNHLY; CDR2 reads FYNNEI. CDR3 and TCR beta VDJ profiling relied on a genomic DNA template. Via MiXCR, TCRdb re-called the reads, giving one row per CDR3 protein. The data hold some 200,000 distinct CDR3 sequences, with less than 60% observed a single time. By flow cytometry, patients selected for sequencing had shown an expansion of CD8+CD57+ cells.

Material: sorted CD4+, CD8+, or CD8+CD57+ T cells (not recorded which) from PBMCs. The source is a human donor with aplastic anemia. The rearrangement links TRBV2 to TRBJ2-1; 9 nucleotides line up with TRBD1. The CDR3 DNA is TGTGCCAGCAGTACGTCACAGGGGGCCAATGAGCAGTTCTTC. It encodes CASSTSQGANEQFF. The full variable domain, completed using reference TRBV2 and TRBJ2-1, is EPEVTQTPSHQVTQMGQEVILRCVPISNHLYFYWYRQILGQKVEFLVSFYNNEISEKSEIFDDQFSVERPDGSNFTLKIRSTKLEDSAMYFCASSTSQGANEQFFGPGTRLTVL.